One and the same sample provided the 20 T cell receptor beta chains below, sequenced in a study of OX40 agonist ivuxolimab in advanced cancers. Profiled with immunoSEQ multiplex PCR; TCRdb holds only in-frame clones, not every one. The table records tens of thousands of clones, around 73% of them present only once. The input for sequencing was CD4+ or CD8+ T cells sorted from blood, taken in a trial of the OX40 agonist ivuxolimab. These TCRs come from an adult with an advanced solid tumor such as melanoma, head and neck, liver or kidney cancer.

The gene calls are TRBV7-5 and TRBJ1-5. TRBV7-5 is labeled a pseudogene. CDR3 length: 12 residues. CDR3 protein: CASSLAPQPQHF. As DNA, the CDR3 is TGTGCCAGCAGCTTAGCGCCTCAGCCCCAGCATTTT.

V gene TRBV9 combines with J gene TRBJ2-3, with 9 bases matching TRBD1. Trimming took 3 bases from V and 3 from J; bases not matched to a gene: 8. The CDR3 is made up of 16 amino acids. The germline V gene has CDR1 SGDLS and CDR2 YYNGEE. CDR3 bases: TGTGCCAGCAGCGGCAACCGGGACAGGGAAACAGATACGCAGTATTTT. It translates to CASSGNRDRETDTQYF. Complete variable domain (other parts from reference TRBV9 and TRBJ2-3): DSGVTQTPKHLITATGQRVTLRCSPRSGDLSVYWYQQSLDQGLQFLIQYYNGEERAKGNILERFSAQQFPDLHSELNLSSLELGDSALYFCASSGNRDRETDTQYFGPGTRLTVL.

The rearrangement links TRBV28 to TRBJ2-5; D possibly corresponds to TRBD2 (5 bases). Trimming shortened V by 4 bases and J by 1 base, and 10 bases separated the two germline ends. CDR3 size: 14 residues. CDR1 is MDHEN and CDR2 is SYDVKM in the germline V gene. The CDR3 nucleotides are TGTGCCAGCAGTTCCCGTGGGAGCCAAGAGACCCAGTACTTC. It specifies CASSSRGSQETQYF.

V gene TRBV7-2 combines with J gene TRBJ1-2; D might be TRBD1 (5 bases). The CDR3 runs to 14 residues. Looked up from germline, CDR1 is SGHTA and CDR2 is FQGNSA. V lost 0 bases to trimming and J lost 8 bases, with 13 bases between them. The CDR3 sequence is CASSLALGARGYTF. The CDR3 DNA reads TGTGCCAGCAGCTTAGCGCTTGGGGCTCGGGGCTACACCTTC.

This clone came up a few times. The CDR3: CASHPRAGFKLFF. Written as DNA, the CDR3 is TGTGCCAGCCACCCCCGAGCAGGATTTAAACTGTTTTTT. V gene TRBV6-6 combines with J gene TRBJ1-4; D uncertain. Germline V gene sequence: CDR1 MNHNY, CDR2 SVGAGI (reference sequence). The V end lost 8 bases, the J end lost 11 bases, and 18 bases lay between the germline ends. There are 13 residues in the CDR3.

Concerning this clone itself: Given a much more abundant clone one base away, this may be a read error. This chain connects TRBV7-9 to TRBJ2-1; possibly TRBD1 for D (5 bases). The CDR3 extends over 13 amino acids. The V gene lost 1 base and the J gene lost 11 bases, with 12 bases spanning the gap. Germline V gives CDR1 SEHNR, CDR2 FQNEAQ (reference sequence). The CDR3 nucleotides are TGTGCCAGCAGCTTAGGGGGCCCCGGTAAGCAGTTCTTC. This encodes CASSLGGPGKQFF.

V is TRBV2 and J is TRBJ1-1; D not certain. The CDR3 sequence is 14 residues long. Per germline, CDR1 SNHLY and CDR2 FYNNEI. Between the trimmed V and J ends, which lost 2 bases and 2 bases, there was a span of 9 bases. The CDR3: CASSELSVNTEAFF. The CDR3 nucleotides read TGTGCCAGCAGTGAACTATCGGTTAACACTGAAGCTTTCTTT.

This clone has more than one count but fewer than ten. The chain links TRBV7-2 to TRBJ2-7, with 10 bases aligning to TRBD1. V lost 5 bases to trimming and J lost 3 bases; unmatched junction nucleotides: 4. CDR1 SGHTA and CDR2 FQGNSA come from the germline V gene. This CDR3 is built from 14 residues. CDR3 sequence: CASSMGQGYYEQYF. CDR3 sequence (DNA): TGTGCCAGCAGCATGGGACAGGGGTACTACGAGCAGTACTTC.

The chain links TRBV21-1 to TRBJ2-5; the table gives TRBD2 as D, unverified against the DNA. TRBV21-1 is listed as a pseudogene. The CDR3 sequence is 15 residues long. The DNA of the CDR3 is TGTGCCAGCAGGTGGGAGCGGGAAACCAAAGAGACCCAGTACTTC. As protein: CASRWERETKETQYF.

V gene TRBV9 combines with J gene TRBJ1-1; D uncertain. Trimming removed 4 bases from V and 1 base from J, with 11 bases in between. Germline CDR1 and CDR2: SGDLS and YYNGEE. This CDR3 region has 14 residues. CDR3 nucleotides: TGTGCCAGCAGCACGAAGGTAGGGAACACTGAAGCTTTCTTT. Amino acids: CASSTKVGNTEAFF.

This clone was recorded once. V usage is TRBV19 and J usage is TRBJ1-5; 7 nucleotides agree with TRBD1. The CDR3 runs to 19 residues. With 6 bases clipped from V and 0 bases from J, the junction kept 17 bases outside the gene matches. CDR1 and CDR2 from the germline V gene are LNHDA and SQIVND (reference sequence). Written as DNA, the CDR3 is TGTGCCAGTAGCGGACCTGCGGACAGGACGGGATATAGCAATCAGCCCCAGCATTTT. It yields the protein CASSGPADRTGYSNQPQHF.

The CDR3 bases are TGTGCCAGCAGCCAACGTTCCTACGAGCAGTACTTC. Translation gives CASSQRSYEQYF. V usage is TRBV14 and J usage is TRBJ2-7; D is unclear. V gave up 2 bases and J gave up 1 base, with 3 bases separating them. CDR3 length: 12 residues. Germline values: CDR1 SGHDN, CDR2 FVKESK.

This clone is labeled medium-sized. The chain is built from TRBV9 and TRBJ2-5, with TRBD2 matching 7 bases. Germline CDR1 reads SGDLS; CDR2 reads YYNGEE. The CDR3 has 14 residues. The V and J ends lost 3 bases and 1 base, in that order; junction bases with no gene match: 3. CDR3 sequence: CASSASGAQETQYF. The CDR3 DNA sequence: TGTGCCAGCAGCGCCAGCGGGGCCCAAGAGACCCAGTACTTC. The full variable domain, in which reference TRBV9 and TRBJ2-5 provide the parts outside the CDR3, is DSGVTQTPKHLITATGQRVTLRCSPRSGDLSVYWYQQSLDQGLQFLIQYYNGEERAKGNILERFSAQQFPDLHSELNLSSLELGDSALYFCASSASGAQETQYFGPGTRLLVL.

V usage is TRBV28 and J usage is TRBJ2-1, with D possibly being TRBD1 (5 bases). From germline, CDR1 is MDHEN and CDR2 SYDVKM. This CDR3 spans 15 amino acids. V was cut by 6 bases and J by 7 bases, with 19 bases left in between. The CDR3 here is CASSWNGNRLNEQFF. The DNA for the CDR3 is TGTGCCAGCAGCTGGAACGGTAACAGGTTGAATGAGCAGTTCTTC.

V is TRBV7-3 and J is TRBJ2-3, with TRBD2 identical over 16 bases. V gave up 5 bases and J gave up 0 bases; unmatched junction bases: 8. The CDR3 runs 19 residues. Germline CDR1 is SGHTA and CDR2 is FQGTGA. The CDR3 protein is CASSPGTSGGAWSTDTQYF. The DNA for the CDR3 is TGTGCCAGCAGCCCCGGGACTAGCGGGGGGGCGTGGAGCACAGATACGCAGTATTTT.

V and J are TRBV19 and TRBJ1-5; D ambiguous. Germline V gene data show CDR1 as LNHDA and CDR2 as SQIVND (reference sequence). V dropped 1 base and J dropped 7 bases, with 8 bases sitting between them. The CDR3 sequence is 13 residues long. CDR3 region: CASSIVPVQPQHF. DNA of the CDR3: TGTGCCAGTAGTATAGTTCCAGTCCAGCCCCAGCATTTT.

This chain uses TRBV4-2 with TRBJ2-1; weak D call: TRBD1 (6 bases). Per germline, CDR1 LGHNA and CDR2 YNFKEQ. The CDR3 is made up of 17 amino acids. V was clipped by 3 bases and J by 8 bases, with 23 bases between them. The DNA for the CDR3 is TGTGCCAGCAGCCAGGCCCCAGGGGCTCGAAGGACGGATGAGCAGTTCTTC. This encodes CASSQAPGARRTDEQFF.

The J gene is TRBJ1-2, the V gene TRBV10-3; D not resolved. Germline V gene sequence: CDR1 ENHRY, CDR2 SYGVKD. V lost 2 bases and J 0 bases, leaving 10 bases between the germline ends. The CDR3 length is 15 residues. The CDR3 protein is CAISEILASNYGYTF. CDR3 coding DNA: TGTGCCATCAGTGAGATTTTAGCCTCTAACTATGGCTACACCTTC.

The rearrangement joins TRBV7-6 to TRBJ2-7, with a weak D call TRBD1 (5 bases). This CDR3 is built from 14 residues. The germline V gene has CDR1 SGHVS and CDR2 FNYEAQ. V lost 1 base and J lost 7, with 14 bases in between. Written as DNA, the CDR3 is TGTGCCAGCAGCTTAGAGCTCCCTCCAGGGGAGCAGTACTTC. Translation: CASSLELPPGEQYF.

The rearrangement links TRBV7-6 to TRBJ1-1; the D is unclear. Looked up from germline, CDR1 is SGHVS and CDR2 is FNYEAQ. V was clipped by 1 base and J by 7 bases, with 7 bases between them. The CDR3 totals 12 residues. CDR3 protein: CASSLGDGEAFF. The CDR3 coding sequence is TGTGCCAGCAGCTTAGGGGATGGTGAAGCTTTCTTT.